This paragraph reports one T cell receptor beta chain. This sample was included in a study of identical twins. V was cut by 4 bases and J by 1 base, with 13 bases left in between. The CDR3 length is 16 residues. In germline, CDR1 is LNHNV, CDR2 YYDKDF (reference sequence). Each CDR3 protein gets one entry after TCRdb re-called the 5' RACE reads with MiXCR. The top ten clones hold 2.9% of a sample with some 440,000 distinct CDR3 sequences, around 24% of them seen once. This sample was also put to use in a study of T cells expressing NK-cell markers. As reported in that work: All TCR beta repertoires analysed originated from sorted CD3+CD56+NKG2C+, CD3+CD56+NKG2C- and CD3+CD56-NKG2C+ T cells. In a handful of donors, dominant NKG2C+ clonotypes were roughly 1.0-7.0% of CD8+ T cells. These clonotypes, the leaders elsewhere, also led the CD3+CD56-NKG2C+ fraction in four donors.

The genes are TRBV15 and TRBJ2-2; D is possibly TRBD1 (6 bases). The TCR sequence derives from a young woman in good health. Sequenced input: CD4+ T cells sorted from blood. DNA for the CDR3: TGTGCCACCAGCACCCACAGGGCACTGAACACCGGGGAGCTGTTTTTT. Protein: CATSTHRALNTGELFF.